The 21 T cell receptor beta chains below were found in one sample sequenced in a study of long-term antiretroviral therapy in people with HIV. Version v3.0 of the immunoSEQ assay was performed at survey level. Libraries were prepared by immunoSEQ multiplex PCR; TCRdb keeps only in-frame clonotypes and omits some of them. The table lists about 15,000 clones, roughly four fifths of them singletons, with approximately 9.2% in the top ten. Sequencing was performed on unsorted PBMCs, taken 0.1 years after starting antiretroviral therapy. The receptors come from a man aged 18 to 29 with HIV.

The chain has TRBV2 and TRBJ2-2; D is unresolved. The V end was cut by 4 bases, the J end by 7 bases, with 13 bases between. This CDR3 region has 14 residues. CDR1 is SNHLY, CDR2 FYNNEI, per germline. The CDR3 reads CASSGQPIGGELFF. CDR3 nucleotide sequence: TGTGCCAGCAGTGGCCAACCGATTGGCGGGGAGCTGTTTTTT.

The table lists this clone with a few counts. The chain links TRBV5-8 to TRBJ1-2; no clear D gene. V lost 1 base, J lost 0 bases, and 10 bases lay in between. Germline V CDR1 and CDR2: SGHTS, YDEGEE. This CDR3 spans 15 amino acids. CDR3 nucleotide sequence: TGTGCCAGCAGCTTGAGGCCAGCCGCTAACTATGGCTACACCTTC. This gives the protein CASSLRPAANYGYTF.

The rearrangement joins TRBV5-5 to TRBJ2-1, with TRBD2 as a possible D gene (6 bases). Trimming left V 4 bases short and J 1 base short, with 12 bases between. Germline V gives CDR1 SGHKS, CDR2 YYEKEE (reference sequence). The CDR3 runs to 15 residues. CDR3 sequence: CASSIGGVSYNEQFF. The DNA of the CDR3 is TGTGCCAGCAGCATTGGAGGGGTTTCCTACAATGAGCAGTTCTTC. Combining the CDR3 with reference TRBV5-5 and TRBJ2-1 gives the whole variable domain DAGVTQSPTHLIKTRGQQVTLRCSPISGHKSVSWYQQVLGQGPQFIFQYYEKEERGRGNFPDRFSARQFPNYSSELNVNALLLGDSALYLCASSIGGVSYNEQFFGPGTRLTVL.

This chain uses TRBV5-6 with TRBJ2-6; unclear D gene. There are 15 residues in the CDR3. CDR1 and CDR2 from the germline V gene are SGHDT and YYEEEE. The germline V and J ends were trimmed by 0 bases and 4 bases, with 8 bases remaining between them. This CDR3 reads CASSLALAGANVLTF. The CDR3 nucleotides read TGTGCCAGCAGCTTGGCCCTTGCGGGGGCCAACGTCCTGACTTTC.

V usage is TRBV2 and J usage is TRBJ2-4, with 8 bases that match TRBD1. Unmatched junction bases numbered 6, after V lost 6 bases and J lost 8 bases. This CDR3 spans 13 amino acids. Per germline, CDR1 SNHLY and CDR2 FYNNEI. The CDR3 reads CASRPGGRDIQYF. The DNA for the CDR3 is TGTGCCAGCAGGCCAGGGGGCAGGGACATTCAGTACTTC.

This chain joins TRBV6-5 and TRBJ1-5, with D maybe TRBD1 (5 bases). CDR3 length: 14 residues. V dropped 6 bases and J dropped 2 bases, with 11 bases sitting between them. Germline-derived CDR1 and CDR2 are MNHEY and SVGAGI. CDR3 coding DNA: TGTGCCAGCAGCCGGGACCGTCGCAATCAGCCCCAGCATTTT. It specifies CASSRDRRNQPQHF.

This clone was recorded only once. The chain couples TRBV27 to TRBJ2-1; 7 bases are shared with TRBD2. Losses at the gene ends were 4 bases for V and 8 bases for J; bases not matched to a gene: 11. CDR3 length: 15 residues. Germline V lookup: CDR1 MNHEY, CDR2 SMNVEV (reference sequence). The CDR3 DNA is TGTGCCAGCAGTTCCTTGGGGAGCGGGGTCGATGAGCAGTTCTTC. It codes for CASSSLGSGVDEQFF.

Only one count was recorded for this clone. The rearrangement uses TRBV4-3 and TRBJ2-3; D not resolved. Trimming took off 1 base at V and 10 bases at J, with 18 bases between the two ends. This CDR3 has 15 residues. Per the germline V gene, CDR1 is LGHNA and CDR2 is YSLEER. CDR3 region: CASSQGATLENAQYF. The CDR3 coding sequence is TGCGCCAGCAGCCAAGGGGCCACGTTGGAAAATGCGCAGTATTTT.

The chain has TRBV7-3 and TRBJ1-5; D call uncertain. The CDR3 runs 13 residues. Germline CDR1 reads SGHTA; CDR2 reads FQGTGA. V was shortened by 6 bases and J by 7 bases, with 13 bases between the two germline ends. CDR3 amino acids: CASSTFEGQPQHF. DNA for the CDR3: TGTGCCAGCAGTACCTTCGAAGGACAGCCCCAGCATTTT.

V gene TRBV12-5 combines with J gene TRBJ2-1; D ambiguous. The CDR3 totals 12 residues. Germline values: CDR1 LGHNT, CDR2 FRNRAP. Trimming took 2 bases from V and 4 from J, leaving 3 bases between them. The CDR3 loop reads CASGLQYNEQFF. DNA for the CDR3: TGTGCTAGTGGTTTGCAATACAATGAGCAGTTCTTC.

This clone was seen more than once but under ten times. The CDR3 DNA reads TGTGCCAGCAGACTCTCGACAGGGGGCCGAGGGGAGCTGTTTTTT. The encoded protein is CASRLSTGGRGELFF. The chain couples TRBV7-9 to TRBJ2-2; 10 bases map to TRBD1. After removal of 6 bases from V and 8 bases from J, the junction contained 9 bases not matched to a gene. CDR3 length: 15 amino acids. Looked up from germline, CDR1 is SEHNR and CDR2 is FQNEAQ (reference sequence).

This chain connects TRBV5-4 to TRBJ2-1, with 8 bases identical to TRBD2. V shed 1 base and J 15 bases; nucleotides not matched to a gene: 18. The V gene's germline CDR1 is SGHNT and CDR2 YYREEE (reference sequence). CDR3 length: 16 residues. This CDR3 is CASSLSLAGREGRMFF. CDR3 DNA: TGTGCCAGCAGCTTGTCGTTAGCAGGTCGGGAGGGCCGTATGTTCTTC.

This clone was picked up a small number of times. V gene TRBV7-9 combines with J gene TRBJ1-5; the D is unclear. This CDR3 region has 15 residues. Germline lookup yields CDR1 SEHNR and CDR2 FQNEAQ (reference sequence). V was clipped by 0 bases and J by 0 bases, with 6 bases between them. CDR3 sequence reads: CASSLAGDSNQPQHF. DNA of the CDR3: TGTGCCAGCAGCTTAGCCGGAGATAGCAATCAGCCCCAGCATTTT.

The chain recombines TRBV2 with TRBJ2-1; D might be TRBD1 (6 bases). CDR1 is SNHLY, CDR2 FYNNEI, per germline. The CDR3 is 15 amino acids. V dropped 6 bases and J dropped 0 bases, with 12 bases sitting between them. The CDR3 DNA reads TGTGCCAGCAGAACTACAGGGAGCTCCTACAATGAGCAGTTCTTC. This gives the protein CASRTTGSSYNEQFF. The full variable domain, rest sourced from reference TRBV2 and TRBJ2-1, is EPEVTQTPSHQVTQMGQEVILRCVPISNHLYFYWYRQILGQKVEFLVSFYNNEISEKSEIFDDQFSVERPDGSNFTLKIRSTKLEDSAMYFCASRTTGSSYNEQFFGPGTRLTVL.

The chain combines TRBV29-1 with TRBJ2-7, with unresolved D. CDR3 length equals 11 residues. Per the germline V gene, CDR1 is SQVTM and CDR2 is ANQGSEA. Trimming left V 2 bases short and J 3 bases short, with 5 bases between. The DNA for the CDR3 is TGCAGCGTTGAACATGGCTACGAGCAGTACTTC. Translating it yields CSVEHGYEQYF.

This chain links TRBV7-2 with TRBJ1-1; D is possibly TRBD1 (6 bases). Germline V gene data show CDR1 as SGHTA and CDR2 as FQGNSA. V lost 6 bases, J lost 7 bases, and 18 bases lay in between. CDR3 length equals 14 residues. The CDR3 reads CASSPGWGPREAFF. The CDR3 coding sequence is TGTGCCAGCAGTCCCGGATGGGGGCCTCGTGAAGCTTTCTTT. The whole variable domain, filled in from reference TRBV7-2 and TRBJ1-1, reads GAGVSQSPSNKVTEKGKDVELRCDPISGHTALYWYRQSLGQGLEFLIYFQGNSAPDKSGLPSDRFSAERTGGSVSTLTIQRTQQEDSAVYLCASSPGWGPREAFFGQGTRLTVV.

This chain links TRBV5-4 with TRBJ2-3; D unresolved. Per the germline V gene, CDR1 is SGHNT and CDR2 is YYREEE (reference sequence). The CDR3 consists of 13 residues. V was clipped by 4 bases and J by 2 bases, with 8 bases between them. The CDR3 DNA reads TGTGCCAGCAGCGAGGATTACACAGATACGCAGTATTTT. This gives the protein CASSEDYTDTQYF.

The chain links TRBV5-4 to TRBJ2-3; D is possibly TRBD1 or TRBD2 (5 bases each). Germline V lookup: CDR1 SGHNT, CDR2 YYREEE (reference sequence). The CDR3 consists of 13 residues. The V end lost 1 base, the J end lost 8 bases, and 11 bases lay between the germline ends. DNA for the CDR3: TGTGCCAGCAGCTTGCCACGGGGCAGTACGCAGTATTTT. It encodes CASSLPRGSTQYF.

This chain links TRBV4-3 with TRBJ2-7; 9 bases agree with TRBD1. Germline lookup yields CDR1 LGHNA and CDR2 YSLEER. The CDR3 sequence is 17 residues long. V lost 0 bases to trimming and J lost 3 bases; unmatched junction nucleotides: 9. The CDR3 region has the DNA TGCGCCAGCAGCCAAGATCATACAGGGGGCGCCTTCTACGAGCAGTACTTC. It yields the protein CASSQDHTGGAFYEQYF.

The chain couples TRBV7-2 to TRBJ2-1; unclear D gene. Germline lookup yields CDR1 SGHTA and CDR2 FQGNSA. Between the trimmed V and J ends, which lost 6 bases and 7 bases, there was a span of 16 bases. The CDR3 totals 14 residues. The DNA for the CDR3 is TGTGCCAGCAGTCCCATACTGTTTTTTAATGAGCAGTTCTTC. It codes for CASSPILFFNEQFF.

The chain couples TRBV5-5 to TRBJ1-2; 8 positions agree with TRBD1. This CDR3 is built from 16 residues. Germline values: CDR1 SGHKS, CDR2 YYEKEE (reference sequence). V lost 4 bases to trimming and J lost 4 bases; unmatched junction nucleotides: 12. The CDR3 loop is CASSGGQGLLRYGYTF. Here the CDR3 DNA reads TGTGCCAGCAGCGGCGGACAGGGCCTTTTACGCTATGGCTACACCTTC.